The clone carrying this T cell receptor beta chain was observed a few times. This record belongs to a study of T-cell reconstitution after alpha-beta-depleted transplantation in children. The CDR3 sequence is 15 residues long. J was trimmed by 9 bases and V by 0 bases; bases with no gene match: 7. Germline assignment: CDR1 MNHEY and CDR2 SVGAGI. Unique molecular identifiers were incorporated into the prepared TCRbeta library. TCRdb passed the PCR reads through MiXCR, listing each CDR3 protein once. Among 450,000 to 500,000 distinct CDR3 sequences listed, 9.5% to 15% were seen once. The chain joins TRBV6-5 to TRBJ1-1, with TRBD1 matching over 10 bases. The sequencing here drew on PBMCs from the stem cell graft donor, taken from the stem cell graft. This sequence originates from a human donor who donated a stem cell graft to a child with combined immunodeficiency. The CDR3 spells CASSYSPGQGTQAFF. The CDR3 nucleotides read TGTGCCAGCAGTTACTCTCCGGGACAGGGGACCCAAGCTTTCTTT.